This entry lists 32 T cell receptor beta chains sequenced from one sample in a study of blood T cell repertoires in COVID-19. The repertoire was sequenced with immunoSEQ multiplex PCR; TCRdb's copy has only in-frame clones and lacks some. This table holds hundreds of thousands of clones, around 83% found once. The sequenced sample was PBMCs or T cells enriched from blood (not recorded which). The receptor source for this set is a woman aged 40 to 55 who had recovered from COVID-19.

This chain connects TRBV19 to TRBJ2-3, with a possible D match to TRBD2 (6 bases). Germline-derived CDR1 and CDR2 are LNHDA and SQIVND (reference sequence). The germline V and J ends were trimmed by 8 bases and 6 bases, with 9 bases remaining between them. This CDR3 region has 11 residues. CDR3 DNA: TGTGCCAGTGCCGCGGGGGATACGCAGTATTTT. Translating it yields CASAAGDTQYF. The full variable domain, completed using reference TRBV19 and TRBJ2-3, is DGGITQSPKYLFRKEGQNVTLSCEQNLNHDAMYWYRQDPGQGLRLIYYSQIVNDFQKGDIAEGYSVSREKKESFPLTVTSAQKNPTAFYLCASAAGDTQYFGPGTRLTVL.

The chain recombines TRBV19 with TRBJ1-4; weak D call: TRBD1 (6 bases). V lost 5 bases and J 2 bases, leaving 9 bases between the germline ends. Germline CDR1 and CDR2: LNHDA and SQIVND (reference sequence). The CDR3 runs 14 residues. This chain's CDR3 is CASSPTGTNEKLFF. CDR3 nucleotide sequence: TGTGCCAGTAGTCCGACAGGTACTAATGAAAAACTGTTTTTT.

This chain joins TRBV5-1 and TRBJ1-1; TRBD1 matches at 8 bases. After removal of 0 bases from V and 1 base from J, the junction contained 8 bases not matched to a gene. The CDR3 length is 17 residues. Germline values: CDR1 SGHRS, CDR2 YFSETQ. CDR3: CASSLVRTGNSNTEAFF. The CDR3 DNA reads as TGCGCCAGCAGCTTGGTTCGGACAGGGAATTCGAACACTGAAGCTTTCTTT. The variable domain in full, with the rest retrieved from reference TRBV5-1 and TRBJ1-1, is KAGVTQTPRYLIKTRGQQVTLSCSPISGHRSVSWYQQTPGQGLQFLFEYFSETQRNKGNFPGRFSGRQFSNSRSEMNVSTLELGDSALYLCASSLVRTGNSNTEAFFGQGTRLTVV.

The chain employs TRBV29-1 and TRBJ1-2; 7 bases agree with TRBD1. The trim removed 3 bases at V and 6 bases at J, leaving 7 bases unmatched. The CDR3 spans 13 residues. The germline V gene encodes CDR1 SQVTM and CDR2 ANQGSEA. The CDR3 is CSVDARGYDGYTF. The CDR3 DNA reads TGCAGCGTTGATGCCAGGGGGTACGATGGCTACACCTTC.

This rearrangement joins TRBV28 to TRBJ2-7; 13 bases map to TRBD2. J was trimmed by 6 bases and V by 5 bases; bases with no gene match: 13. The CDR3 has 17 residues. Per germline, CDR1 MDHEN and CDR2 SYDVKM. CDR3 in DNA: TGTGCCAGCAGTCCCTCCCCCGGGACTAGCGGGATCGGCGAGCAGTACTTC. Translated, it gives CASSPSPGTSGIGEQYF.

The chain employs TRBV18 and TRBJ2-6, with D perhaps matching TRBD2 (5 bases). V was shortened by 3 bases and J by 2 bases, with 11 bases between the two germline ends. This CDR3 is 16 amino acids long. Germline values: CDR1 KGHSH, CDR2 LQKENI. The CDR3 reads CASSPGRGTGANVLTF. The CDR3 DNA sequence: TGTGCCAGCTCACCGGGTCGGGGAACTGGGGCCAACGTCCTGACTTTC.

J is TRBJ2-3 and V is TRBV28; 9 bases are a match to TRBD1. With 5 bases clipped from V and 8 bases from J, the junction kept 8 bases outside the gene matches. The CDR3 sequence is 14 residues long. Germline V CDR1 and CDR2: MDHEN, SYDVKM. The CDR3 DNA reads TGTGCCAGCAGTCCAGGACAGGGGACGGGTACGCAGTATTTT. Encoded protein: CASSPGQGTGTQYF.

V and J are TRBV23-1 and TRBJ1-6, with a possible D match to TRBD1 (6 bases). TRBV23-1 is flagged as an ORF with uncertain function. The CDR3 covers 15 residues. V was pared by 3 bases and J by 9 bases, with 15 bases between. The CDR3 DNA reads TGCGCCAGCAGTCAGCGGGGGCATCTCGTTTCACCCCTCCACTTT. Translated, it gives CASSQRGHLVSPLHF.

The chain combines TRBV11-2 with TRBJ1-6; 7 nucleotides agree with TRBD1. Trimming removed 3 bases from V and 9 bases from J; junction bases left unmatched: 8. The CDR3 has 15 residues. CDR1 and CDR2 from the germline V gene are SGHAT and FQNNGV. CDR3 loop: CASSFGDRAFSPLHF. DNA for the CDR3: TGTGCCAGCAGCTTCGGAGACAGGGCGTTTTCACCCCTCCACTTT.

J is TRBJ2-1 and V is TRBV19, with 8 bases matching TRBD2. Germline CDR1 is LNHDA and CDR2 is SQIVND (reference sequence). This CDR3 spans 16 amino acids. Trimming took 3 bases from V and 8 from J; bases not matched to a gene: 12. CDR3 coding DNA: TGTGCCAGTAGTATTCTTCGGAGCGGGAGAAATTATGAGCAGTTCTTC. Its protein product is CASSILRSGRNYEQFF.

V usage is TRBV18 and J usage is TRBJ1-2; 7 bases are a match to TRBD1. V was clipped by 3 bases and J by 6 bases; unmatched bases: 10. The CDR3 runs to 15 residues. CDR1 and CDR2 from the germline V gene are KGHSH and LQKENI. The CDR3 reads CASSPNRGFIDGYTF. The CDR3 DNA reads as TGTGCCAGCTCACCTAACAGGGGCTTTATAGATGGCTACACCTTC.

This chain connects TRBV9 to TRBJ1-4, with a possible D match to TRBD1 (6 bases). The V end was cut by 4 bases, the J end by 3 bases, with 16 bases between. This CDR3 contains 16 residues. CDR1 is SGDLS, CDR2 YYNGEE, per germline. The CDR3 loop is CASSTTLEGANEKLFF. The CDR3 DNA reads TGTGCCAGCAGCACAACCCTCGAGGGGGCTAATGAAAAACTGTTTTTT.

The V call is TRBV19, the J call TRBJ1-4; D unresolved. This CDR3 has 19 residues. Deletions cut 0 bases from V and 0 bases from J, with 17 bases between. Germline V lookup: CDR1 LNHDA, CDR2 SQIVND (reference sequence). The CDR3 protein is CASSIERPVFGSTNEKLFF. CDR3 nucleotide sequence: TGTGCCAGTAGTATAGAACGTCCTGTGTTCGGGTCAACTAATGAAAAACTGTTTTTT. Supplemented by reference TRBV19 and TRBJ1-4, the full variable domain reads DGGITQSPKYLFRKEGQNVTLSCEQNLNHDAMYWYRQDPGQGLRLIYYSQIVNDFQKGDIAEGYSVSREKKESFPLTVTSAQKNPTAFYLCASSIERPVFGSTNEKLFFGSGTQLSVL.

This chain links TRBV19 with TRBJ2-7; possibly TRBD2 for D (6 bases). This CDR3 has 14 residues. Trimming removed 9 bases at V and 3 bases at J, with 18 bases between. Germline CDR1 reads LNHDA; CDR2 reads SQIVND (reference sequence). CDR3 amino acids: CARRTTVTLYEQYV. The CDR3 DNA reads as TGTGCCAGAAGGACTACTGTGACACTCTACGAGCAGTACGTC.

The DNA for the CDR3 is TGTGCCAGCAGTTACCCGGGACAGGGGCACGGTGAGCAGTTCTTC. Its protein product is CASSYPGQGHGEQFF. The chain uses TRBV6-6 and TRBJ2-1; 10 bases are a match to TRBD1. The length of the CDR3 is 15 residues. Per germline, CDR1 MNHNY and CDR2 SVGAGI (reference sequence). Trimming took 2 bases from V and 9 from J; bases not matched to a gene: 7.

This chain uses TRBV6-5 with TRBJ2-7; 8 positions match TRBD1. CDR1 is MNHEY, CDR2 SVGAGI, per germline. This CDR3 has 15 amino acids. The V and J ends lost 6 bases and 0 bases, in that order; junction bases with no gene match: 7. The CDR3 loop is CASSRTGSGSYEQYF. In DNA form, the CDR3 reads TGTGCCAGCAGCCGGACAGGGTCGGGCTCCTACGAGCAGTACTTC.

V gene TRBV2 combines with J gene TRBJ2-1, with D unclear. CDR1 SNHLY and CDR2 FYNNEI come from the germline V gene. The CDR3 loop spans 14 amino acids. Trimming left V 1 base short and J 3 bases short, with 7 bases between. DNA for the CDR3: TGTGCCAGCAGTGAAGTCGGTGTCTACAATGAGCAGTTCTTC. It translates to CASSEVGVYNEQFF.

This chain connects TRBV11-2 to TRBJ1-1; 7 bases align to TRBD1. J gave up 5 bases and V 1 base, and 7 bases lay outside the gene matches. Germline V gene lookup returns CDR1 SGHAT and CDR2 FQNNGV. CDR3 length: 15 residues. CDR3 loop: CASSLVKGQRTEAFF. The CDR3 DNA is TGTGCCAGCAGCTTAGTTAAGGGACAGAGGACTGAAGCTTTCTTT.

This clone was recorded once. The chain joins TRBV6-5 to TRBJ1-2; 12 bases align to TRBD1. The CDR3 has 14 residues. The germline CDR1 and CDR2 sequences are MNHEY and SVGAGI. With 5 bases clipped from V and 8 bases from J, the junction kept 6 bases outside the gene matches. CDR3 sequence: CASSRGTGGTGYTF. DNA for the CDR3: TGTGCCAGCAGTAGGGGGACAGGGGGCACCGGCTACACCTTC.

This chain connects TRBV6-6 to TRBJ1-5; the match to TRBD1 covers 7 bases. CDR3 size: 14 residues. V was pared by 2 bases and J by 4 bases, with 2 bases of the junction left unmatched. CDR1 MNHNY and CDR2 SVGAGI come from the germline V gene (reference sequence). This CDR3 is CASSYQTGNQPQHF. The CDR3 nucleotides read TGTGCCAGCAGTTACCAGACAGGGAATCAGCCCCAGCATTTT.

This sequence joins TRBV30 and TRBJ1-2; D is undetermined. The germline V gene encodes CDR1 GTSNPN and CDR2 SVGIG (reference sequence). V lost 4 bases to trimming and J lost 2 bases, with 8 bases between them. The CDR3 consists of 12 residues. The CDR3 loop reads CAWTPRNYGYTF. CDR3 nucleotide sequence: TGTGCCTGGACCCCTAGGAACTATGGCTACACCTTC.

The V call is TRBV30, the J call TRBJ2-2; the D gene is possibly TRBD1 (5 bases). Germline assignment: CDR1 GTSNPN and CDR2 SVGIG (reference sequence). Trimming left V 3 bases short and J 2 bases short, with 13 bases between. The CDR3 spans 15 residues. CDR3 nucleotides: TGTGCCTGGAGAGGCCGACAGACAAACACCGGGGAGCTGTTTTTT. This sequence encodes CAWRGRQTNTGELFF.

The gene calls are TRBV10-3 and TRBJ1-3, with D uncertain. CDR1 ENHRY and CDR2 SYGVKD come from the germline V gene. The CDR3 sequence is 14 residues long. V lost 4 bases, J lost 0 bases, and 7 bases lay in between. The CDR3 sequence: CAISVQDSGNTIYF. CDR3 nucleotide sequence: TGTGCCATCAGTGTTCAGGACTCTGGAAACACCATATATTTT.

The chain couples TRBV5-4 to TRBJ2-7; D remains ambiguous. The CDR3 has 14 amino acids. Trimming took off 0 bases at V and 2 bases at J, with 9 bases between the two ends. Germline V gene data show CDR1 as SGHNT and CDR2 as YYREEE (reference sequence). The CDR3 nucleotides read TGTGCCAGCAGCTTGGGAACGGTGACCTACGAGCAGTACTTC. Translated, it gives CASSLGTVTYEQYF.

The chain has TRBV5-4 and TRBJ1-6; D is unresolved. The CDR3 covers 12 residues. With 6 bases removed from V and 7 bases from J, the gap between germline ends came to 8 bases. Germline CDR1 SGHNT, CDR2 YYREEE (reference sequence). CDR3 in amino acids: CASNRGNSPLHF. The CDR3 nucleotides read TGTGCCAGCAATCGGGGAAATTCACCCCTCCACTTT.

The genes are TRBV14 and TRBJ2-3, with D maybe TRBD2 (6 bases). Germline V gene sequence: CDR1 SGHDN, CDR2 FVKESK. V dropped 7 bases and J dropped 0 bases, with 11 bases sitting between them. This CDR3 is built from 14 residues. The CDR3 DNA is TGTGCCAGCAACCGGGGGTTTAGCACAGATACGCAGTATTTT. This translates into CASNRGFSTDTQYF.

The chain links TRBV7-3 to TRBJ2-2; 11 nucleotides agree with TRBD2. Germline values: CDR1 SGHTA, CDR2 FQGTGA. The length of the CDR3 is 17 residues. V trimming: 5 bases; J trimming: 1 base; junction bases outside the gene matches: 6. The CDR3 here is CASSPIAGGKNTGELFF. In DNA form, the CDR3 reads TGTGCCAGCAGCCCTATAGCGGGAGGGAAGAACACCGGGGAGCTGTTTTTT.

The gene calls are TRBV7-2 and TRBJ2-1; 7 bases agree with TRBD1. This CDR3 has 13 amino acids. Germline CDR1 is SGHTA and CDR2 is FQGNSA. The trim removed 5 bases at V and 5 bases at J, leaving 3 bases unmatched. The CDR3 is CASSLGQNNEQFF. CDR3 in DNA: TGTGCCAGCAGCCTGGGACAGAACAATGAGCAGTTCTTC.

The rearrangement joins TRBV7-2 to TRBJ1-4; D is uncertain. CDR1 and CDR2 (germline): SGHTA, FQGNSA. This CDR3 has 14 amino acids. Trimming removed 4 bases at V and 1 base at J, with 7 bases between. The CDR3 sequence: CASSSRRTNEKLFF. DNA of the CDR3: TGTGCCAGCAGCTCCCGCAGAACTAATGAAAAACTGTTTTTT.

This clone was seen once. The chain has TRBV9 and TRBJ2-3; 7 positions agree with TRBD2. In germline, CDR1 is SGDLS, CDR2 YYNGEE. The CDR3 sequence is 15 residues long. V dropped 0 bases and J dropped 4; count of bases not matched to a gene: 5. The CDR3 coding sequence is TGTGCCAGCAGCGTAGCAGCGGGATCGGCAGATACGCAGTATTTT. Its translation: CASSVAAGSADTQYF.

This clone showed up just once. The V and J genes are TRBV6-5 and TRBJ1-4; D unclear. V lost 6 bases, J lost 5 bases, and 4 bases lay in between. In germline, CDR1 is MNHEY, CDR2 SVGAGI. The CDR3 is made up of 11 amino acids. The DNA of the CDR3 is TGTGCCAGCAGACTAAATGAAAAACTGTTTTTT. The encoded protein is CASRLNEKLFF.

DNA of the CDR3: TGTGCCAGCAGCGCCACGGGAGGTCTATTCAATGAGCAGTTCTTC. Its protein product is CASSATGGLFNEQFF. The rearrangement uses TRBV9 and TRBJ2-1, with 7 bases that match TRBD2. Germline CDR1 SGDLS, CDR2 YYNGEE. This CDR3 has 15 residues. V lost 3 bases and J lost 6; bases outside the gene matches: 9.